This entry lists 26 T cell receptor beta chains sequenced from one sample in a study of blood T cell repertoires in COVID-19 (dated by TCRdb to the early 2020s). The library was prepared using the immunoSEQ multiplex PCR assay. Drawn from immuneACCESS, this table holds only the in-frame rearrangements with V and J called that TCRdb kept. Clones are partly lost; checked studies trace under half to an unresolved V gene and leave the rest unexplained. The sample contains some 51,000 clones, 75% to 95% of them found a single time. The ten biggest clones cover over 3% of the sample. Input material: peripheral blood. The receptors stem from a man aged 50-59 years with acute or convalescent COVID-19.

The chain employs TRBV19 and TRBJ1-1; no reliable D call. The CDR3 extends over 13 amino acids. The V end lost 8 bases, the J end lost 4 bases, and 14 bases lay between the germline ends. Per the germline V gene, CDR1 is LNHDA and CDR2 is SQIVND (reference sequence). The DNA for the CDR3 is TGTGCCAGTCAAATGAGGGCTGCCACTGAAGCTTTCTTT. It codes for CASQMRAATEAFF. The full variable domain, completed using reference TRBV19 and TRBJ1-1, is DGGITQSPKYLFRKEGQNVTLSCEQNLNHDAMYWYRQDPGQGLRLIYYSQIVNDFQKGDIAEGYSVSREKKESFPLTVTSAQKNPTAFYLCASQMRAATEAFFGQGTRLTVV.

In nucleotides, the CDR3 is TGCGCCAGCAGCCAAGTATCCTTTGTGGCTCGTGAAGCTTTCTTT. The encoded protein is CASSQVSFVAREAFF. This chain connects TRBV4-1 to TRBJ1-1; D unclear. The CDR3 extends over 15 amino acids. V lost 1 base, J lost 7 bases, and 16 bases lay in between. In germline, CDR1 is MGHRA, CDR2 YSYEKL.

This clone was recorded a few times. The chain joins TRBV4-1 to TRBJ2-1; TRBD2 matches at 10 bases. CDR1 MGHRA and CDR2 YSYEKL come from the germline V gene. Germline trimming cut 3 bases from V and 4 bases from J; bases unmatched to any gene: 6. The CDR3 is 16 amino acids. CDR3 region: CASSQNSGGSYNEQFF. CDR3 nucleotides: TGCGCCAGCAGCCAGAATAGCGGGGGGTCATACAATGAGCAGTTCTTC.

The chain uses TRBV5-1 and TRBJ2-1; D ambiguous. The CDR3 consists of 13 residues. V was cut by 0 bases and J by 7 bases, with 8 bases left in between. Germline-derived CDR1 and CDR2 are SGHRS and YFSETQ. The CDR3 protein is CASSLEEKNEQFF. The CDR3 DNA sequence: TGCGCCAGCAGCTTGGAAGAGAAAAATGAGCAGTTCTTC.

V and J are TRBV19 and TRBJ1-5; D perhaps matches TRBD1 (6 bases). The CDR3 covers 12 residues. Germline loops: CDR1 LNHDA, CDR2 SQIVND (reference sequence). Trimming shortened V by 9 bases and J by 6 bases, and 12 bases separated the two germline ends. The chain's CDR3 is CASDLQGQPQHF. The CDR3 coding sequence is TGTGCCAGCGACTTACAGGGTCAGCCCCAGCATTTT.

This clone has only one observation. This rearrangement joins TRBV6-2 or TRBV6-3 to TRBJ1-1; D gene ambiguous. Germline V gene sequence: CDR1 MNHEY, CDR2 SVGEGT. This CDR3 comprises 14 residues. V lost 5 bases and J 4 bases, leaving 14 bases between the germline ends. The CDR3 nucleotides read TGTGCCAGCAGTAGTCACTCCCCCGTCACTGAAGCTTTCTTT. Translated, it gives CASSSHSPVTEAFF.

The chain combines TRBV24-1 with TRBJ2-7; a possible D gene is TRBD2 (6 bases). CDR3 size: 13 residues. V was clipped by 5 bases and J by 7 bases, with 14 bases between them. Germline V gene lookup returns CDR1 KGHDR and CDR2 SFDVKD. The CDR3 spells CATSVVGGGEQYF. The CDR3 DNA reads TGTGCCACCAGTGTCGTCGGGGGAGGAGAGCAGTACTTC.

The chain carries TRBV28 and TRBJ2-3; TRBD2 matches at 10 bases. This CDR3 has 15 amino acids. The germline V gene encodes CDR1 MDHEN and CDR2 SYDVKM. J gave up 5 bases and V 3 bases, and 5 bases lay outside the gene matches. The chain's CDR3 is CASSFASSGGDTQYF. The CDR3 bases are TGTGCCAGCAGTTTTGCGTCTAGCGGGGGAGATACGCAGTATTTT.

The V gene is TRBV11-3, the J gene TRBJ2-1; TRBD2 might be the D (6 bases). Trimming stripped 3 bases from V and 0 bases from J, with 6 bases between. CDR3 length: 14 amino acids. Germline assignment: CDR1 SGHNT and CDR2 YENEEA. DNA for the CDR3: TGTGCCAGCAGCTTGGGGGGCTCCTACAATGAGCAGTTCTTC. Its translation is CASSLGGSYNEQFF.

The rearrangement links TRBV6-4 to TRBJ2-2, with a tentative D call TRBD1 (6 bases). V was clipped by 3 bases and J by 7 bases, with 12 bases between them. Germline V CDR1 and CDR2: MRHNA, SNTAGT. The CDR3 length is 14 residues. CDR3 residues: CASSEQGNNGELFF. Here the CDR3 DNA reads TGTGCCAGCAGTGAACAGGGTAATAACGGGGAGCTGTTTTTT.

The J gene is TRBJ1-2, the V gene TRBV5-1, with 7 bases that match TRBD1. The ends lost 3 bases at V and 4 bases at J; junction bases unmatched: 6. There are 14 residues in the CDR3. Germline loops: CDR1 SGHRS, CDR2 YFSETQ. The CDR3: CASSSPGQRYGYTF. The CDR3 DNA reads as TGCGCCAGCAGCTCGCCGGGACAGCGCTATGGCTACACCTTC.

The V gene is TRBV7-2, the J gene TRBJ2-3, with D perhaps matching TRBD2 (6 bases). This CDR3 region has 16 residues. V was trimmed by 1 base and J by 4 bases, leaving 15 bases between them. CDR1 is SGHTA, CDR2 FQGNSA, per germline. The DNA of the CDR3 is TGTGCCAGCAGCTTAGGTGGGACTTTGGGGGCAGATACGCAGTATTTT. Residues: CASSLGGTLGADTQYF.

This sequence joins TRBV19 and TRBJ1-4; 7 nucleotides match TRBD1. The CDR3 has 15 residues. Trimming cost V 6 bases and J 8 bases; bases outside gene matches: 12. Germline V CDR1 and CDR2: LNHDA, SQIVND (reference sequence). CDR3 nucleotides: TGTGCCAGTAGCGAAGTGGCAGGGGGGTACGAAAAACTGTTTTTT. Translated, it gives CASSEVAGGYEKLFF.

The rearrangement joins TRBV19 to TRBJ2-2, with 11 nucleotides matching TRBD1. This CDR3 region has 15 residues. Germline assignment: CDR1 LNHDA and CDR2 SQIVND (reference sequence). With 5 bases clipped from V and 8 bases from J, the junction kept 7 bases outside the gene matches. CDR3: CASSQGQGAPGELFF. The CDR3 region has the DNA TGTGCCAGTAGTCAAGGACAGGGGGCTCCAGGGGAGCTGTTTTTT.

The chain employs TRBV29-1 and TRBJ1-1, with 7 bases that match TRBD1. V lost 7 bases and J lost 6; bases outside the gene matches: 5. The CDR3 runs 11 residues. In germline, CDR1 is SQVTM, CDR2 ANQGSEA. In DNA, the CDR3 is TGCAGCGCCAACAGGGGCCCTGAAGCTTTCTTT. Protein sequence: CSANRGPEAFF.

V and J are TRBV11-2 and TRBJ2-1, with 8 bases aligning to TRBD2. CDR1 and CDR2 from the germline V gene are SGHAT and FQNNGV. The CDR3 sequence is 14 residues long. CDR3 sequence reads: CAGESGGPYNEQFF. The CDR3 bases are TGTGCGGGAGAGAGCGGGGGCCCGTACAATGAGCAGTTCTTC.

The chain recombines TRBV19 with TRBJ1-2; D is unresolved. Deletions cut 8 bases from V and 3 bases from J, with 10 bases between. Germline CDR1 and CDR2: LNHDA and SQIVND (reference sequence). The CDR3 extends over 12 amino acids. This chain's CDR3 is CASVQRDYGYTF. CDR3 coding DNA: TGTGCCAGTGTTCAGCGGGACTATGGCTACACCTTC.

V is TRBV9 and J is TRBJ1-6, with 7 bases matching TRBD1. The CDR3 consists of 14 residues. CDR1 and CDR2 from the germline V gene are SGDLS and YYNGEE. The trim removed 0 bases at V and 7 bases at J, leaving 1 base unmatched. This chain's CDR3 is CASSVEGANSPLHF. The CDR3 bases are TGTGCCAGCAGCGTAGAGGGGGCAAATTCACCCCTCCACTTT.

CDR3 sequence: CASSRQGISDQPQHF. The CDR3 bases are TGTGCCAGCAGCCGACAGGGGATTTCTGATCAGCCCCAGCATTTT. V is TRBV2 and J is TRBJ1-5; TRBD1 matches at 8 bases. The CDR3 runs 15 residues. With 6 bases clipped from V and 5 bases from J, the junction kept 9 bases outside the gene matches. CDR1 SNHLY and CDR2 FYNNEI come from the germline V gene.

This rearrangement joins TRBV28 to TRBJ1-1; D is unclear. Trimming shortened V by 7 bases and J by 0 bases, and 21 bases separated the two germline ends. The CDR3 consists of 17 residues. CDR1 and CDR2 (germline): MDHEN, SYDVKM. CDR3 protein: CASKVSRVKLMNTEAFF. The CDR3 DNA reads TGTGCCAGCAAAGTTTCCCGAGTGAAACTAATGAACACTGAAGCTTTCTTT.

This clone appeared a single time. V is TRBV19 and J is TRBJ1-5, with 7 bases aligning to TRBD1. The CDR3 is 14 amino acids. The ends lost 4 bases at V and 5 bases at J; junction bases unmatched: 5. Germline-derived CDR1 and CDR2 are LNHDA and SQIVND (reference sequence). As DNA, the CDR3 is TGTGCCAGTAGTACCGGGACAGTCTATCAGCCCCAGCATTTT. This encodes CASSTGTVYQPQHF.

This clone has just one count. In DNA form, the CDR3 reads TGTGCCAGCTCACCCGGGACAGGGGGCAATCAGCCCCAGCATTTT. This sequence encodes CASSPGTGGNQPQHF. This chain uses TRBV18 with TRBJ1-5, with 10 bases fitting TRBD1. After removal of 3 bases from V and 2 bases from J, the junction contained 1 base not matched to a gene. CDR1 and CDR2 from the germline V gene are KGHSH and LQKENI. The CDR3 runs 15 residues. Combining the CDR3 with reference TRBV18 and TRBJ1-5 gives the whole variable domain NAGVMQNPRHLVRRRGQEARLRCSPMKGHSHVYWYRQLPEEGLKFMVYLQKENIIDESGMPKERFSAEFPKEGPSILRIQQVVRGDSAAYFCASSPGTGGNQPQHFGDGTRLSIL.

CDR3 DNA: TGTGCCACCAGTGATTCCAGGGTCGCTTTCTTT. Translated: CATSDSRVAFF. This chain uses TRBV24-1 with TRBJ1-1; TRBD1 is a possible D gene (5 bases). Germline V gene sequence: CDR1 KGHDR, CDR2 SFDVKD. The CDR3 has 11 residues. Trimming stripped 2 bases from V and 11 bases from J, with 8 bases between.

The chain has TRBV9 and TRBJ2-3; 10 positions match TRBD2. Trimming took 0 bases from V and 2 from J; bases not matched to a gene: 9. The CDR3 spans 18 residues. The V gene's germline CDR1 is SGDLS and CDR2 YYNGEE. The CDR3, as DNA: TGTGCCAGCAGCGTAGAGGAGGGACTAGCGAGGGTCACAGATACGCAGTATTTT. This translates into CASSVEEGLARVTDTQYF.

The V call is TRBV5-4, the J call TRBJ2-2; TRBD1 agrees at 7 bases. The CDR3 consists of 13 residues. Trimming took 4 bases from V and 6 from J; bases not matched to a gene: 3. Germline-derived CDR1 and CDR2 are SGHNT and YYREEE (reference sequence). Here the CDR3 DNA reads TGTGCCAGCAGCCGTGACAGGGCCGGGGAGCTGTTTTTT. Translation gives CASSRDRAGELFF.

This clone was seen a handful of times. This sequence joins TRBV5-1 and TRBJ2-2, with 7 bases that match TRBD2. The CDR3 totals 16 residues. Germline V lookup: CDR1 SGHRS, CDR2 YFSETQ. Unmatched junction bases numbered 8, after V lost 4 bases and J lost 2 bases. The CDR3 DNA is TGCGCCAGCAGCGGGGGTCCGGGACTAAACACCGGGGAGCTGTTTTTT. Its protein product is CASSGGPGLNTGELFF.